What follows are 30 T cell receptor beta chains derived from one specimen sequenced in a study of regulatory T cells in long-lasting Graves disease. The time point denotes: newly diagnosed GD, antithyroid drugs for less than 3 months. Preparation of the TCR library used RNA extracted from PBMCs. Arm-PCR of CDR3 regions and iRepertoire HTBI primers were used to build TCR beta libraries. Each CDR3 protein gets one entry after TCRdb re-called the multiplex PCR reads with MiXCR. Altogether about 220,000 distinct CDR3 sequences are present, around 16% being singletons, with the ten largest covering approximately 20%. Sequences were derived from peripheral blood mononuclear cells (PBMCs), sampled at new diagnosis, from a patient treated with antithyroid drugs. All receptors come from a female donor with Graves disease.

This clonotype has a count of ten or more. The chain is built from TRBV24-1 and TRBJ2-2; 9 bases agree with TRBD1. The CDR3 length is 16 residues. The ends lost 2 bases at V and 4 bases at J; junction bases unmatched: 4. Germline lookup yields CDR1 KGHDR and CDR2 SFDVKD. The CDR3 reads CATSDSDRGSTGELFF. DNA for the CDR3: TGTGCCACCAGTGATTCAGACAGGGGGAGCACCGGGGAGCTGTTTTTT.

Of note for this clonotype: A much larger clone is a single base away; this may be a read error. The chain has TRBV7-8 and TRBJ2-7; 9 nucleotides align to TRBD2. The CDR3 is made up of 13 amino acids. The ends lost 7 bases at V and 6 bases at J; junction bases unmatched: 7. Germline V gene lookup returns CDR1 SGHVS and CDR2 FQNEAQ. The CDR3 nucleotides read TGTGCCAGCACCCCCGGACTAGCGCGCGAGCAGTACTTC. Amino acids: CASTPGLAREQYF.

This clonotype was seen a handful of times. A junction end diverges from the germline sequence, so it may reflect a read error. The chain couples TRBV6-5 to TRBJ1-6, with D possibly TRBD1 on 5 matching bases. Germline assignment: CDR1 MNHEY and CDR2 SVGAGI. There are 18 residues in the CDR3. The CDR3 DNA sequence: TGTGTCAGCAGTCACTCGCCCTTCCTGACAGATTATAATTCACCCCTCCACTTT. Encoded protein: CVSSHSPFLTDYNSPLHF.

This chain uses TRBV5-7 with TRBJ2-3, with a weak D call TRBD2 (5 bases). TRBV5-7 is designated an ORF whose function remains uncertain. V was cut by 3 bases and J by 5 bases, with 19 bases left in between. This CDR3 region has 16 residues. DNA of the CDR3: TGTGCCAGCAGCTCCCCCCAGGACCGGGCGGGAGATACGCAGTATTTT. Translating gives CASSSPQDRAGDTQYF.

This clonotype was seen ten or more times. The chain recombines TRBV6-2 or TRBV6-3 with TRBJ1-1; tentatively, D is TRBD1 (6 bases). CDR1 is MNHEY, CDR2 SVGEGT, per germline. The V end was cut by 7 bases, the J end by 2 bases, with 14 bases between. The CDR3 contains 14 residues. The CDR3 loop reads CASKYLGQNTEAFF. DNA for the CDR3: TGTGCCAGCAAATATCTGGGACAAAACACTGAAGCTTTCTTT.

This clonotype came up many times. J is TRBJ1-2 and V is TRBV4-3; D is unresolved. V lost 0 bases, J lost 7 bases, and 15 bases lay in between. The V gene's germline CDR1 is LGHNA and CDR2 YSLEER. This CDR3 is 15 amino acids long. CDR3 protein: CASSQEEGWSFGYTF. In nucleotides, the CDR3 is TGCGCCAGCAGCCAAGAGGAGGGTTGGAGTTTTGGCTACACCTTC.

The chain couples TRBV7-8 to TRBJ2-2; 11 nucleotides line up with TRBD2. Germline CDR1 reads SGHVS; CDR2 reads FQNEAQ. The CDR3 totals 16 residues. V lost 4 bases, J lost 5 bases, and 6 bases stayed unmatched. The CDR3 DNA sequence: TGTGCCAGCAGCTCTGGGACTAGCGGTCAAACCGGGGAGCTGTTTTTT. Amino acids: CASSSGTSGQTGELFF.

This clonotype came up many times. The CDR3 bases are TGTGCCAGCAGCTTAGGTTTGCCAGGAGGGGAGCTGTTTTTT. It is translated as CASSLGLPGGELFF. This rearrangement joins TRBV11-3 to TRBJ2-2; D gene ambiguous. CDR1 and CDR2 from the germline V gene are SGHNT and YENEEA. The CDR3 runs to 14 residues. The germline V and J ends were trimmed by 1 base and 8 bases, with 11 bases remaining between them.

This clonotype came up many times. The rearrangement uses TRBV3-1 and TRBJ1-1; TRBD1 matches 7 bases. The CDR3 contains 17 residues. Per germline, CDR1 LGHDT and CDR2 YNNKEL (reference sequence). Trimming removed 2 bases from V and 0 bases from J; junction bases left unmatched: 9. The CDR3 DNA reads as TGTGCCAGCAGCCAAACACCGGGACAGACCATGAACACTGAAGCTTTCTTT. Its translation: CASSQTPGQTMNTEAFF.

This clonotype was seen ten or more times. CDR3 coding DNA: TGCAGTGCTAGAGATCCCGGACGTATGAACACTGAAGCTTTCTTT. Its protein product is CSARDPGRMNTEAFF. The chain carries TRBV20-1 and TRBJ1-1, with D unclear. Germline CDR1 and CDR2: DFQATT and SNEGSKA (reference sequence). With 0 bases removed from V and 0 bases from J, the gap between germline ends came to 11 bases. This CDR3 region has 15 residues.

This clonotype was counted many times. V is TRBV7-2 and J is TRBJ2-5; 10 bases map to TRBD2. The junction had 3 bases not matched to a gene; V was cut back by 4 bases and J by 1 base. The CDR3 runs 15 residues. Germline CDR1 is SGHTA and CDR2 is FQGNSA. CDR3 amino acids: CASSWTSGFQETQYF. The CDR3 DNA reads TGTGCCAGCAGCTGGACTAGCGGTTTCCAAGAGACCCAGTACTTC.

A note on this clonotype: One junction end disagrees with the germline gene, perhaps due to a read error. The chain recombines TRBV5-1 with TRBJ2-1, with D unresolved. The assigned J gene may be wrong: the sequence end matches TRBJ2-4 better. Germline V gene sequence: CDR1 SGHRS, CDR2 YFSETQ. The CDR3 sequence is 16 residues long. The CDR3 region has the DNA TGTGCCAGCAGCTTTATCTGTGGTGCGGCCAAAAACATTCAGTACTTC. Translated: CASSFICGAAKNIQYF.

This clonotype was observed many times. At one end the junction does not follow the germline gene, possibly because of a read error. CDR3 sequence (DNA): TGTGCCAGTAGTATGGGACAGGGCATTCTGCGCGATTTT. It yields the protein CASSMGQGILRDF. V is TRBV19 and J is TRBJ1-5, with 9 positions matching TRBD1. Germline V gene data show CDR1 as LNHDA and CDR2 as SQIVND (reference sequence). CDR3 length equals 13 residues.

This clonotype was seen at least ten times. The V gene is TRBV7-9, the J gene TRBJ2-3; no definite D call. Germline-derived CDR1 and CDR2 are SEHNR and FQNEAQ (reference sequence). Trimming pared 3 bases from V and 6 bases from J, leaving 13 bases between. CDR3 length: 14 residues. The CDR3 here is CASSFGISGDTQYF. The CDR3 nucleotides are TGTGCCAGCAGCTTTGGGATTTCCGGGGATACGCAGTATTTT.

Ten or more counts support this clonotype. The rearrangement joins TRBV28 to TRBJ1-3; D remains unclear. Germline V gene data show CDR1 as MDHEN and CDR2 as SYDVKM. V was pared by 5 bases and J by 9 bases, with 17 bases between. The CDR3 is 14 residues long. CDR3 sequence (DNA): TGTGCCAGCAGTCCATCCGATCGGCCAAGCACCATATATTTT. Encoded protein: CASSPSDRPSTIYF.

A word on this clonotype: Possible read error: a much larger clone is one base away. The CDR3 DNA sequence: TGCGCCAGCAGCCAAGAGCCAGGCGCAGATGCGCAGTATTTT. This codes for CASSQEPGADAQYF. The V call is TRBV4-3, the J call TRBJ2-3; unclear D gene. This CDR3 spans 14 amino acids. Germline V gene sequence: CDR1 LGHNA, CDR2 YSLEER.

This clonotype was seen at least ten times. The rearrangement links TRBV30 to TRBJ1-5; tentatively, D is TRBD1 (6 bases). The germline CDR1 and CDR2 sequences are GTSNPN and SVGIG (reference sequence). The V end lost 1 base, the J end lost 3 bases, and 13 bases lay between the germline ends. The CDR3 has 15 residues. CDR3 coding DNA: TGTGCCTGGAGTGCGGGTCAGGGGCCCAATCAGCCCCAGCATTTT. Translation: CAWSAGQGPNQPQHF.

This clonotype was observed at least ten times. The chain carries TRBV19 and TRBJ2-3, with TRBD1 identical over 7 bases. V lost 10 bases and J lost 0; bases outside the gene matches: 10. CDR3 length equals 15 residues. CDR1 is LNHDA and CDR2 is SQIVND in the germline V gene (reference sequence). The CDR3 protein is CATREGARSTDTQYF. Here the CDR3 DNA reads TGTGCCACCCGCGAGGGGGCAAGGAGCACAGATACGCAGTATTTT.

This clonotype showed up many times. V gene TRBV7-2 combines with J gene TRBJ1-1; weak D call: TRBD1 (5 bases). The germline CDR1 and CDR2 sequences are SGHTA and FQGNSA. V shed 1 base and J shed 11 bases, with 17 bases lying between them. CDR3 length: 14 amino acids. CDR3 coding DNA: TGTGCCAGCAGCTTAGGCGGACAACAACGGGGGGCTTTCTTT. Its translation is CASSLGGQQRGAFF.

The sample holds many counts of this clonotype. The chain is built from TRBV6-1 and TRBJ1-1; D unresolved. CDR3 length: 12 amino acids. Trimming removed 2 bases from V and 0 bases from J, with 1 base in between. Germline assignment: CDR1 MNHNS and CDR2 SASEGT. For the CDR3, the DNA is TGTGCCAGCAGTGAACTGAACACTGAAGCTTTCTTT. Amino acids: CASSELNTEAFF.

This clonotype was seen at least ten times. V and J are TRBV10-3 and TRBJ2-2, with 7 nucleotides matching TRBD2. The length of the CDR3 is 14 residues. After removal of 7 bases from V and 6 bases from J, the junction contained 8 bases not matched to a gene. Germline V gene lookup returns CDR1 ENHRY and CDR2 SYGVKD. The CDR3 bases are TGTGCCATCACCCCGGGAGGTCGGTCCGGGGAGCTGTTTTTT. It translates to CAITPGGRSGELFF.

This clonotype showed up just a few times. V usage is TRBV18 and J usage is TRBJ2-1; D remains ambiguous. The CDR3 loop spans 12 amino acids. Trimming took off 3 bases at V and 8 bases at J, with 8 bases between the two ends. Germline assignment: CDR1 KGHSH and CDR2 LQKENI. The CDR3 region has the DNA TGTGCCAGCTCACCCCATGCTTATGAGCAGTTCTTC. Translating it yields CASSPHAYEQFF.

This clonotype was counted many times. This chain joins TRBV9 and TRBJ2-1, with 8 bases fitting TRBD2. V shed 0 bases and J 10 bases; nucleotides not matched to a gene: 15. The CDR3 is made up of 17 amino acids. The germline CDR1 and CDR2 sequences are SGDLS and YYNGEE. The CDR3 spells CASSVALAGGPQGEQFF. CDR3 DNA: TGTGCCAGCAGCGTAGCTCTGGCGGGAGGACCCCAGGGGGAGCAGTTCTTC.

This clonotype came up a few times. Sequence at one end of the junction differs from germline and may be a read error. The chain couples TRBV4-1 to TRBJ2-1; D is ambiguous. Germline CDR1 MGHRA, CDR2 YSYEKL. The CDR3 spans 16 residues. The CDR3 loop is CASGQEPQSSYNEQFF. Here the CDR3 DNA reads TGCGCCAGCGGCCAAGAGCCACAGAGCTCCTACAATGAGCAGTTCTTC.

This clonotype occurred many times. J is TRBJ2-2 and V is TRBV2; D gene ambiguous. CDR3 length: 11 amino acids. Per germline, CDR1 SNHLY and CDR2 FYNNEI. Deletions cut 4 bases from V and 6 bases from J, with 3 bases between. This CDR3 is CASSVSGELFF. CDR3 in DNA: TGTGCCAGCAGTGTGTCCGGGGAGCTGTTTTTT. The full variable domain, rest sourced from reference TRBV2 and TRBJ2-2, is EPEVTQTPSHQVTQMGQEVILRCVPISNHLYFYWYRQILGQKVEFLVSFYNNEISEKSEIFDDQFSVERPDGSNFTLKIRSTKLEDSAMYFCASSVSGELFFGEGSRLTVL.

Concerning this clonotype: A much larger clone differs from this one at a single base, so this may be a read error. The chain uses TRBV2 and TRBJ1-3, with D possibly being TRBD1 (5 bases). Per germline, CDR1 SNHLY and CDR2 FYNNEI. The CDR3 runs to 13 residues. The chain's CDR3 is CAILGASGNSIYF. The DNA of the CDR3 is TGTGCCATCCTTGGGGCCTCTGGAAACTCCATATATTTT.

This clonotype was picked up many times. The J gene is TRBJ2-6, the V gene TRBV11-1; possibly TRBD1 for D (6 bases). The CDR3 consists of 19 residues. V dropped 6 bases and J dropped 2 bases, with 23 bases sitting between them. The germline gives CDR1 SGHAT, CDR2 FQDESV (reference sequence). The CDR3: CASRRPKSEQGTGANVLTF. CDR3 in DNA: TGTGCCAGCAGACGGCCCAAAAGCGAACAGGGAACTGGGGCCAACGTCCTGACTTTC.

This clonotype was counted only a few times. Just one base apart from a much larger clone, this may be a read error. The chain is built from TRBV27 and TRBJ2-3, with TRBD2 matching over 7 bases. This CDR3 comprises 16 residues. The germline gives CDR1 MNHEY, CDR2 SMNVEV (reference sequence). The CDR3 reads CASTATGRESTDMQYF. The CDR3 bases are TGTGCCAGCACTGCCACTGGGCGGGAGAGCACAGATATGCAGTATTTT.

At least ten counts were recorded for this clonotype. The chain employs TRBV18 and TRBJ2-7, with D possibly TRBD2 on 7 matching bases. The CDR3 is 15 residues long. The germline V and J ends were trimmed by 2 bases and 6 bases, with 17 bases remaining between them. CDR1 KGHSH and CDR2 LQKENI come from the germline V gene. The CDR3 sequence is CASSPTPPGEGEQYF. The CDR3 nucleotides read TGTGCCAGCTCACCAACCCCCCCAGGGGAGGGCGAGCAGTACTTC.

Concerning this clonotype itself: A read error may be the cause here, since a much bigger clone is one base away. This rearrangement joins TRBV9 to TRBJ2-7; D possibly corresponds to TRBD1 (5 bases). The germline CDR1 and CDR2 sequences are SGDLS and YYNGEE. This CDR3 region has 13 residues. With 4 bases removed from V and 7 bases from J, the gap between germline ends came to 15 bases. DNA of the CDR3: TGTGCCAGCAGCTCCAGGACAAAAGGGGAGCAGTACTTC. Translation gives CASSSRTKGEQYF.